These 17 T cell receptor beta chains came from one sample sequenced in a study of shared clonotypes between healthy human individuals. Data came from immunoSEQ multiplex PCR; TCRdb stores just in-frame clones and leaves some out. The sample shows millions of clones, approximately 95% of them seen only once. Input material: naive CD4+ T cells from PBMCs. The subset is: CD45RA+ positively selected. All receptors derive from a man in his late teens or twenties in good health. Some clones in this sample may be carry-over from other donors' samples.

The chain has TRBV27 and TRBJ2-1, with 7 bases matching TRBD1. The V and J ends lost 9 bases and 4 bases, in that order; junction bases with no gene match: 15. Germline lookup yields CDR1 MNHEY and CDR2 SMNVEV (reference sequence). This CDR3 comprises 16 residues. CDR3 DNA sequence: TGTGCCAGTTACACCTCATACAGGGGTTTTTACAATGAGCAGTTCTTC. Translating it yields CASYTSYRGFYNEQFF.

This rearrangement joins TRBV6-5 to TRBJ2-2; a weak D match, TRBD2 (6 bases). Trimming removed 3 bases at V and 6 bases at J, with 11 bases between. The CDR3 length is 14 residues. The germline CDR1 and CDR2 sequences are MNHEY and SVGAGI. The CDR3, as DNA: TGTGCCAGCAGTTATCGGTCGGGAGCCGGGGAGCTGTTTTTT. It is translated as CASSYRSGAGELFF.

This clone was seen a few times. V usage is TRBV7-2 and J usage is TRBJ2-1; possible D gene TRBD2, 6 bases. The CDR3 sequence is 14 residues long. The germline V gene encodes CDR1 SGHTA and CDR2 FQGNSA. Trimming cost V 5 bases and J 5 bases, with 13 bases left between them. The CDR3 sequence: CASSPESGDNEQFF. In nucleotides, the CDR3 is TGTGCCAGCAGCCCCGAGTCGGGGGACAATGAGCAGTTCTTC.

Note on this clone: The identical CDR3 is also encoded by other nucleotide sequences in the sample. The CDR3 DNA follows: TGTGCCACCAGCAGAGCATCGGGGGGCTATGGAAAACTGTTTTTT. It codes for CATSRASGGYGKLFF. The genes are TRBV15 and TRBJ1-4; a possible D gene is TRBD1 (6 bases). The germline CDR1 and CDR2 sequences are LNHNV and YYDKDF (reference sequence). V lost 1 base to trimming and J lost 10 bases, with 16 bases between them. The CDR3 runs to 15 residues.

As DNA, the CDR3 is TGTGCCAGCAGCAAGACTAGCGTTACACCGGGCTACAATGAGCAGTTCTTC. This codes for CASSKTSVTPGYNEQFF. The rearrangement joins TRBV5-8 to TRBJ2-1; 8 bases fit TRBD2. Germline V gives CDR1 SGHTS, CDR2 YDEGEE. The CDR3 loop spans 17 amino acids. With 4 bases clipped from V and 3 bases from J, the junction kept 12 bases outside the gene matches.

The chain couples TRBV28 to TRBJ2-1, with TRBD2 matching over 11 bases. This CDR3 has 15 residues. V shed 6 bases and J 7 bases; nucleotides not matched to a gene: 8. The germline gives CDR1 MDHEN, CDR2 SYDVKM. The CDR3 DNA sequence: TGTGCCAGCAGCCTCACTAGCGGGAGTAAGAATGAGCAGTTCTTC. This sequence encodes CASSLTSGSKNEQFF.

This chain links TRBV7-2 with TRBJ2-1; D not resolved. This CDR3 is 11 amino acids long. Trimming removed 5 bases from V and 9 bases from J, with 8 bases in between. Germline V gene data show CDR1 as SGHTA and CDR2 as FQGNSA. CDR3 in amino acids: CASSPRVEQFF. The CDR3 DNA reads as TGTGCCAGCAGCCCAAGGGTTGAGCAGTTCTTC. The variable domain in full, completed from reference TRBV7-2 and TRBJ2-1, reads GAGVSQSPSNKVTEKGKDVELRCDPISGHTALYWYRQSLGQGLEFLIYFQGNSAPDKSGLPSDRFSAERTGGSVSTLTIQRTQQEDSAVYLCASSPRVEQFFGPGTRLTVL.

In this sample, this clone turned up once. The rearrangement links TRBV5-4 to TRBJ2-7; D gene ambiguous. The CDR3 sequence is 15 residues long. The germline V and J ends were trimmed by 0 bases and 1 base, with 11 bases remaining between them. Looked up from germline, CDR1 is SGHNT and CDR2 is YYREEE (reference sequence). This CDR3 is CASSLDRSSSYEQYF. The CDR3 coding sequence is TGTGCCAGCAGCTTGGACAGATCCTCTTCCTACGAGCAGTACTTC. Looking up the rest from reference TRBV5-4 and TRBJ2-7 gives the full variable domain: ETGVTQSPTHLIKTRGQQVTLRCSSQSGHNTVSWYQQALGQGPQFIFQYYREEENGRGNFPPRFSGLQFPNYSSELNVNALELDDSALYLCASSLDRSSSYEQYFGPGTRLTVT.

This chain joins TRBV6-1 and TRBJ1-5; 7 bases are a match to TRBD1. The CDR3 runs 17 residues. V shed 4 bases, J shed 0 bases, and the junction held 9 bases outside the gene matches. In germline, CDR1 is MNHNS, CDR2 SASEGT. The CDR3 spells CASSARGQPYSNQPQHF. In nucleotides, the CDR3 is TGTGCCAGCAGTGCGAGGGGGCAGCCTTATAGCAATCAGCCCCAGCATTTT.

The chain's CDR3 is CASSPRVGSSYNEQFF. CDR3 sequence (DNA): TGTGCCAGCAGTCCCCGGGTAGGGAGCTCCTACAATGAGCAGTTCTTC. V gene TRBV27 combines with J gene TRBJ2-1; TRBD2 is a possible D gene (5 bases). V was pared by 5 bases and J by 0 bases, with 14 bases between. Germline assignment: CDR1 MNHEY and CDR2 SMNVEV (reference sequence). CDR3 length: 16 residues.

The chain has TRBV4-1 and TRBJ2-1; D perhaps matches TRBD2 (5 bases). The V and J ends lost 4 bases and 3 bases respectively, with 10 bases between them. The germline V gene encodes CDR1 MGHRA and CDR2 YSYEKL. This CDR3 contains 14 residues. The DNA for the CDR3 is TGCGCCAGCAGCCGGGTTCGGGACTACAATGAGCAGTTCTTC. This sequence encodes CASSRVRDYNEQFF.

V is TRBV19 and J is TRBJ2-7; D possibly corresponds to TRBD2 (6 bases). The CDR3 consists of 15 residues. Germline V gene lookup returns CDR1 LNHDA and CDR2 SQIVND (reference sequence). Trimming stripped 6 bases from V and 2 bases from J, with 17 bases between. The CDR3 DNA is TGTGCCAGTAGCCCACTCGGCGGGATCACCTACGAGCAGTACTTC. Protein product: CASSPLGGITYEQYF.

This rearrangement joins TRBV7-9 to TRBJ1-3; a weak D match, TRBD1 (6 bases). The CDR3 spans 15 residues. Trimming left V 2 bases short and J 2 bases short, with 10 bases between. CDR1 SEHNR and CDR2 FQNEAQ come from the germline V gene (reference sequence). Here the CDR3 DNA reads TGTGCCAGCAGCTTAATGGGGGGGCCTGGAAACACCATATATTTT. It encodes CASSLMGGPGNTIYF.

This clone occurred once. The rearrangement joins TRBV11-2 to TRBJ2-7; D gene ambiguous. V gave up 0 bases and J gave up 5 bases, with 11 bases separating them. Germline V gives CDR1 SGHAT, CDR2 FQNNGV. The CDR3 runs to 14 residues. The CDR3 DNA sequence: TGTGCCAGCAGCTTAGATAGTATCGGCCACGAGCAGTACTTC. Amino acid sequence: CASSLDSIGHEQYF.

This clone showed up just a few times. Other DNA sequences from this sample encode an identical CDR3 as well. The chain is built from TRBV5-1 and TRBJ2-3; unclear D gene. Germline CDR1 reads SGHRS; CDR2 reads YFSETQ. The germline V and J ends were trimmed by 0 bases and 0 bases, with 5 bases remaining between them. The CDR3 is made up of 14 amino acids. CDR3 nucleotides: TGCGCCAGCAGCTTGGCGGACAGCACAGATACGCAGTATTTT. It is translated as CASSLADSTDTQYF.

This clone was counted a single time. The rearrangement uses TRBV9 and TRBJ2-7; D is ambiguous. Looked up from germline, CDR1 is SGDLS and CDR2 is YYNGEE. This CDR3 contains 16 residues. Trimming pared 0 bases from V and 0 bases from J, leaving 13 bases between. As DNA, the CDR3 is TGTGCCAGCAGCGTAGAAGTGCGAGCGCCCTCCTACGAGCAGTACTTC. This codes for CASSVEVRAPSYEQYF.

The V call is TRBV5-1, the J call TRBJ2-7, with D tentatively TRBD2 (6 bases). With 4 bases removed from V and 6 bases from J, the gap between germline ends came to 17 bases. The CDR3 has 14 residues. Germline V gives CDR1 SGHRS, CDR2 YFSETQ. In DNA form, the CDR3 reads TGCGCCAGCAGCACAGGAGGGGTAGGGGCCGAGCAGTACTTC. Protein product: CASSTGGVGAEQYF.